This TCR beta chain appears in the sequencing data of a study of human T cells and chemical hapten exposure. Study in general: From small differences in pooled library volume came most of the variation in per-sample TCR yields.

Each CDR3 protein is one row after TCRdb ran MiXCR on the RACE reads. In the table there are about 70,000 distinct CDR3 sequences, 8.5% of which are singletons. The CDR3 has 15 residues. Trimming removed 6 bases from V and 7 bases from J; junction bases left unmatched: 9. Germline V gene data show CDR1 as SNHLY and CDR2 as FYNNEI. Documented time point: patch test 2, 6 weeks after DPC sensitization. Treatment given: therapeutic diphenylcyclopropenone sensitization with weekly scalp DPC. This receptor was taken from a woman aged 45-65 years with alopecia areata. Some clones in this sample may be carry-over from other donors' samples. The chain uses TRBV2 and TRBJ2-2; the match to TRBD2 covers 9 bases. The sequenced sample was whole blood, obtained in connection with sensitization to the hapten diphenylcyclopropenone (DPC). CDR3 DNA: TGTGCCAGCAGCTCTTTAGCGGGAGAAGGCGGGGAGCTGTTTTTT. Protein: CASSSLAGEGGELFF.